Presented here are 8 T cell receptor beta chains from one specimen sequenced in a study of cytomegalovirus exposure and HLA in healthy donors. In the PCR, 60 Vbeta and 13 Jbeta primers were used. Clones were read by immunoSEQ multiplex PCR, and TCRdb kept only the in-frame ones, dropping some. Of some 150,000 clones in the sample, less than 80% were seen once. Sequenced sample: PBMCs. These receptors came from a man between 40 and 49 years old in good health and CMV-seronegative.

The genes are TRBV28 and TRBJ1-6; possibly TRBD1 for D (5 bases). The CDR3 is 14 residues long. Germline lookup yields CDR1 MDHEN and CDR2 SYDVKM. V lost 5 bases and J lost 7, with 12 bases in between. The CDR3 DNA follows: TGTGCCAGCAGTCCCGGAGGGGTGAATTCACCCCTCCACTTT. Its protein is CASSPGGVNSPLHF. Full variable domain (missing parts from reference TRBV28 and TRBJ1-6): DVKVTQSSRYLVKRTGEKVFLECVQDMDHENMFWYRQDPGLGLRLIYFSYDVKMKEKGDIPEGYSVSREKKERFSLILESASTNQTSMYLCASSPGGVNSPLHFGNGTRLTVT.

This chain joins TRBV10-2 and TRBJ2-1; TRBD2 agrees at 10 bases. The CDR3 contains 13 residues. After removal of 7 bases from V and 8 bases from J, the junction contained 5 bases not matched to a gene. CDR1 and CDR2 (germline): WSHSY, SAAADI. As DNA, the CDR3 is TGCGCCAGCATGCTAGCGGGGGTGGATGAGCAGTTCTTC. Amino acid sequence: CASMLAGVDEQFF.

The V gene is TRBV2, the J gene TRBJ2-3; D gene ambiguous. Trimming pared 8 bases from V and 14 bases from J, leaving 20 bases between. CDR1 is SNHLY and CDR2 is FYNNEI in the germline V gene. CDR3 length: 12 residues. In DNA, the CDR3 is TGTGCCAGCGGGCCCAGCTCTCCATTGGCGTATTTT. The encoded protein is CASGPSSPLAYF.

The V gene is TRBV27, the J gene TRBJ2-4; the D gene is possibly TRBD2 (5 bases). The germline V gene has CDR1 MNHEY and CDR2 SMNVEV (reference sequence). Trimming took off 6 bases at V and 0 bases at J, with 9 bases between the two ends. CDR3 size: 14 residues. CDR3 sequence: CASSRTRAKNIQYF. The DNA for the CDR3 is TGTGCCAGCAGCCGGACTCGAGCCAAAAACATTCAGTACTTC.

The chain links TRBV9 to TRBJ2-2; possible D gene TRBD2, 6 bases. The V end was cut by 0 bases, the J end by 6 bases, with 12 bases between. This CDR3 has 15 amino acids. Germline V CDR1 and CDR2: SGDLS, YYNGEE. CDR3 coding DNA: TGTGCCAGCAGCGTAGCCGGGGGTGCGCCCGGGGAGCTGTTTTTT. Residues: CASSVAGGAPGELFF.

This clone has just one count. The CDR3: CASSPPSSLYRGNQETQYF. The CDR3 region has the DNA TGTGCCAGCTCACCACCATCGTCGTTGTACAGGGGCAATCAAGAGACCCAGTACTTC. This chain uses TRBV18 with TRBJ2-5, with 7 bases identical to TRBD1. This CDR3 has 19 amino acids. Germline CDR1 KGHSH, CDR2 LQKENI. Losses at the gene ends were 0 bases for V and 2 bases for J; bases not matched to a gene: 15.

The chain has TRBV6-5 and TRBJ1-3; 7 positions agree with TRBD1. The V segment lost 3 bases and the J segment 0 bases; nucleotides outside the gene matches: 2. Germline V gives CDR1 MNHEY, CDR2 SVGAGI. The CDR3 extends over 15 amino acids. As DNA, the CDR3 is TGTGCCAGCAGTTATAGGGGGCTCTCTGGAAACACCATATATTTT. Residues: CASSYRGLSGNTIYF.

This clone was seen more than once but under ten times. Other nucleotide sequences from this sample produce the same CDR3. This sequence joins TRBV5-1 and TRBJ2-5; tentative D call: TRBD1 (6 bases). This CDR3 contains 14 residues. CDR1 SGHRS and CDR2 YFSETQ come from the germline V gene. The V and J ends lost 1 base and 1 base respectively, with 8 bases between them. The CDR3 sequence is CASSLRGIQETQYF. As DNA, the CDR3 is TGCGCCAGCAGCTTGAGGGGGATCCAAGAGACCCAGTACTTC.